This paragraph covers one TCR beta chain sequence. The data belong to a study of blood T cells in healthy people across ages. The V gene lost 7 bases and the J gene lost 6 bases, with 13 bases spanning the gap. The germline V gene encodes CDR1 SGHTA and CDR2 FQGNSA. CDR3 length: 13 amino acids. A J-beta primer mix and a sample-barcoded 5' primer were used in a second PCR of about 7 to 12 cycles. Every cDNA molecule carried a tag from a template-switch adaptor bearing 12 random nucleotides. Any given sample supplied a minimum of 2.5 million CDR3-containing paired-end reads. TCRdb re-called the 5' RACE reads with MiXCR, one entry per CDR3 protein. The sample lists 1.5 million to 1.8 million distinct CDR3 sequences, roughly two fifths seen once, with approximately 4% in the top ten.

The rearrangement links TRBV7-2 to TRBJ2-1; D unresolved. This clonotype originated in a young woman in good health. Sequenced material: blood. The CDR3 loop is CASNNFVSNEQFF. The CDR3 coding sequence is TGTGCCAGCAACAATTTTGTGTCCAATGAGCAGTTCTTC.